This TCR beta chain was retrieved from a study of blood T cell repertoires in COVID-19. Study summary: Specimens from acute and convalescent COVID-19 originated in the United States, Italy and Spain.

The CDR3 sequence is 16 residues long. From germline, CDR1 is MNHEY and CDR2 SVGAGI. Trimming removed 4 bases from V and 2 bases from J, with 16 bases in between. The protocol was immunoSEQ multiplex PCR, while the TCRdb copy is restricted to in-frame clones and leaves out a portion. This table holds roughly 180,000 clones, 82% found once. The gene calls are TRBV6-5 and TRBJ2-3, with a weak D call TRBD1 (6 bases). The receptor's source is a man in his 60s who had recovered from COVID-19. Sample: PBMCs or T cells enriched from blood (not recorded which). This CDR3 is CASSSNPRGDTDTQYF. CDR3 coding DNA: TGTGCCAGCAGTTCTAATCCCAGGGGAGACACAGATACGCAGTATTTT.